The TCR beta chain described here comes from a study of T cells in Graves' hyperthyroidism and ophthalmopathy. Whole-study findings and limits: A model of 13 V-J pairs discriminated ophthalmopathy from stable hyperthyroidism.

This clonotype occurred a few times. Its target is not known. Possible read error: a much larger clone is one base away. Amplification of TCR beta CDR3 regions used RNA as the template. First-round RT-PCR with HTBI primers amplified the TCR CDR3 region. TCRdb recomputed calls from the multiplex PCR reads with MiXCR, one row per CDR3 protein. The sample has under 350,000 distinct CDR3 sequences, under 25% seen once. V dropped 5 bases and J dropped 2 bases, with 9 bases sitting between them. This CDR3 has 13 amino acids. CDR1 is MNHNS, CDR2 SASEGT, per germline. The sequence derives from a woman between 45 and 60 years old with Graves' hyperthyroidism. Sequencing input: blood. The V and J genes are TRBV6-1 and TRBJ1-2; no reliable D call. CDR3 amino acids: CASSPDKNYGYTF. The CDR3 DNA is TGTGCCAGCAGTCCAGACAAAAACTATGGCTACACCTTC.